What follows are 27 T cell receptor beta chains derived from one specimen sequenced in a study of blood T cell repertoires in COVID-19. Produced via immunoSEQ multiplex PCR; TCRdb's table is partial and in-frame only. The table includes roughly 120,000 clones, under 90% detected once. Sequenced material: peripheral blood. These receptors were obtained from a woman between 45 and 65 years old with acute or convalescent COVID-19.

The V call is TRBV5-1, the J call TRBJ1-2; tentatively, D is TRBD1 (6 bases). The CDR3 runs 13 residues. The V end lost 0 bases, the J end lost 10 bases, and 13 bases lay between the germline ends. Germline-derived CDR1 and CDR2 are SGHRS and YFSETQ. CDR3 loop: CASSLDRVRNYTF. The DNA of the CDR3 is TGCGCCAGCAGCTTGGACAGGGTCAGAAACTACACCTTC.

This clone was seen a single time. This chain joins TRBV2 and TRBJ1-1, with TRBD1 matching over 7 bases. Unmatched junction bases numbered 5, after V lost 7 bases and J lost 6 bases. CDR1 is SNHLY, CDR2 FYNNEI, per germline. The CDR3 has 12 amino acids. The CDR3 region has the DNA TGTGCCAGCAAGAGACAGGGAGCTGAAGCTTTCTTT. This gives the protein CASKRQGAEAFF.

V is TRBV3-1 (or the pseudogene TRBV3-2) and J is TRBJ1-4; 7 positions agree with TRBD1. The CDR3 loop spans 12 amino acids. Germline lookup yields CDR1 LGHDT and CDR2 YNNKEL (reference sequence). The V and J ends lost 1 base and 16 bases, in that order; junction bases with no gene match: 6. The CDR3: CASSQAQGVRFF. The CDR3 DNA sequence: TGTGCCAGCAGCCAAGCTCAGGGGGTGAGGTTTTTT.

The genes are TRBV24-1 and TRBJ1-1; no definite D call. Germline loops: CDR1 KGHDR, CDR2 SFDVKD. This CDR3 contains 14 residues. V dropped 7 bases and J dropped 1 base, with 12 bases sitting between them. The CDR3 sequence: CATRGGTTNTEAFF. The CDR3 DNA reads TGTGCCACCAGAGGCGGAACTACGAACACTGAAGCTTTCTTT.

CDR3 in DNA: TGTGCCAGCAGCCTCGACAGGTCCCCCTACAATGAGCAGTTCTTC. The encoded protein is CASSLDRSPYNEQFF. V and J are TRBV7-6 and TRBJ2-1, with a tentative D call TRBD1 (6 bases). Germline CDR1 and CDR2: SGHVS and FNYEAQ. The CDR3 extends over 15 amino acids. Trimming removed 5 bases at V and 2 bases at J, with 13 bases between.

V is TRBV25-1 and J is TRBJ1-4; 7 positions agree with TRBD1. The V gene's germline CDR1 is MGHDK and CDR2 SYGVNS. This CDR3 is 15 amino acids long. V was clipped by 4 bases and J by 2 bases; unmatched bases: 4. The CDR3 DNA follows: TGTGCCAGCAGTGCCCAGACAGGGACTAATGAAAAACTGTTTTTT. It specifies CASSAQTGTNEKLFF.

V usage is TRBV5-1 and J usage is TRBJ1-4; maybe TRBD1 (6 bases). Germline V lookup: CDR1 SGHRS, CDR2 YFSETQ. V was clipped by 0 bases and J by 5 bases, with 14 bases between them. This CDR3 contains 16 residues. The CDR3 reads CASSLGGGTYNEKLFF. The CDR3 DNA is TGCGCCAGCAGCTTGGGTGGGGGCACCTACAATGAAAAACTGTTTTTT.

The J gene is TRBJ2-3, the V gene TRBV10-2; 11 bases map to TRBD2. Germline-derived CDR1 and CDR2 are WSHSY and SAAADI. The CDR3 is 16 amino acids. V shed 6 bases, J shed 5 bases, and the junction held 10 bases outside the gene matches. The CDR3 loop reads CASSDRTSGGKDTQYF. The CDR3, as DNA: TGCGCCAGCAGCGACAGAACTAGCGGGGGAAAAGATACGCAGTATTTT.

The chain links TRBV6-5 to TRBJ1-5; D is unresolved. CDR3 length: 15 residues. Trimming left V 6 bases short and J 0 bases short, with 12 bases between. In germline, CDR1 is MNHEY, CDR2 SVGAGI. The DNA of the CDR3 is TGTGCCAGCAGACCCGACATTGATAGCAATCAGCCCCAGCATTTT. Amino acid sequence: CASRPDIDSNQPQHF.

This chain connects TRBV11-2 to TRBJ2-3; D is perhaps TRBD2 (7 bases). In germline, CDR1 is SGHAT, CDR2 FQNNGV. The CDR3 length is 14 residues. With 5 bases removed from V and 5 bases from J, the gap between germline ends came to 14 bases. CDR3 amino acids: CASSHREGVDTQYF. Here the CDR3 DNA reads TGTGCCAGCAGCCACAGGGAGGGGGTAGATACGCAGTATTTT.

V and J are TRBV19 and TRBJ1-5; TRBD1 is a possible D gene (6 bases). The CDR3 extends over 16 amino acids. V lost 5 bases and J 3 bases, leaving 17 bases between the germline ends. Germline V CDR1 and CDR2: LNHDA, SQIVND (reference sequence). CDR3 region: CASSAVPGVINQPQHF. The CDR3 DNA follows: TGTGCCAGTAGTGCCGTACCAGGGGTAATCAATCAGCCCCAGCATTTT.

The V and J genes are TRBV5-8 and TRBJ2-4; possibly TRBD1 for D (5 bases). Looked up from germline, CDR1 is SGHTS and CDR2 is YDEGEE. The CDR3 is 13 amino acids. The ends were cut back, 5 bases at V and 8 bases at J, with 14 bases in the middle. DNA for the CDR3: TGTGCCAGCAGTCCCCACCCCAGGGACATTCAGTACTTC. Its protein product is CASSPHPRDIQYF.

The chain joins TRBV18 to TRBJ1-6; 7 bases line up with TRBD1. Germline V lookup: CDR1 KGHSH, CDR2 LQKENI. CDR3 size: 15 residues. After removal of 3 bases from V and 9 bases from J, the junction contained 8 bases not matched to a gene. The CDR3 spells CASSPTDRVGSPLHF. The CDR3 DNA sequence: TGTGCCAGCTCACCCACAGACAGGGTGGGTTCACCCCTCCACTTT.

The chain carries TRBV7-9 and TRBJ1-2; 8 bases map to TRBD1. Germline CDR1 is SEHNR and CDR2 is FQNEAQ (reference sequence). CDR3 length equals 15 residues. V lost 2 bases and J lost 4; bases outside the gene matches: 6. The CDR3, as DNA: TGTGCCAGCAGCTTAATCGCGGACAGGGTCTATGGCTACACCTTC. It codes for CASSLIADRVYGYTF.

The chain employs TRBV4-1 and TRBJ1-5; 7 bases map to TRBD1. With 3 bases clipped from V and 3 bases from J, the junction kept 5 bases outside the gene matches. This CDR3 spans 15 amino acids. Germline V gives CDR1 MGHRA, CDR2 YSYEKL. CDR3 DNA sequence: TGCGCCAGCAGCCAGGAGACAGGGAACAATCAGCCCCAGCATTTT. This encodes CASSQETGNNQPQHF.

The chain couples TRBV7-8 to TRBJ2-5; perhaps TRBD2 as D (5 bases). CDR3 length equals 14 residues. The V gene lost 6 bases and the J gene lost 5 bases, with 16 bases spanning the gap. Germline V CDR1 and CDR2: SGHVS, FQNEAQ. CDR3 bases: TGTGCCAGCAGTTCCCCGGGGTTCGGGGAGACCCAGTACTTC. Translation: CASSSPGFGETQYF.

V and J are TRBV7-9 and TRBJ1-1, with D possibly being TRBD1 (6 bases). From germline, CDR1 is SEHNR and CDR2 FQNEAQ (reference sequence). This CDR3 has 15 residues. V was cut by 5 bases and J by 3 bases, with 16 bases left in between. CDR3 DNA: TGTGCCAGCAGCCTGGACAGCCGGCTGTACACTGAAGCTTTCTTT. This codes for CASSLDSRLYTEAFF.

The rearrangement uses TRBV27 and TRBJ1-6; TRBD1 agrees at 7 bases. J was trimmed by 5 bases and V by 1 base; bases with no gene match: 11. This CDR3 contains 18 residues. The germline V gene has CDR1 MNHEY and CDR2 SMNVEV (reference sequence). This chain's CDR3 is CASSLYTGVVPNNSPLHF. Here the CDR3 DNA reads TGTGCCAGCAGTTTATACACAGGGGTGGTTCCTAATAATTCACCCCTCCACTTT.

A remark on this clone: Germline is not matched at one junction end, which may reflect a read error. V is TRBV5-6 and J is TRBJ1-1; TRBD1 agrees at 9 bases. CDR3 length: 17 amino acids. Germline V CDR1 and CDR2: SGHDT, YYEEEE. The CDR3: CASSKIRDRVMKTEAFF. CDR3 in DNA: TGTGCCAGCAGCAAGATCCGGGACAGGGTTATGAAGACTGAAGCTTTCTTT.

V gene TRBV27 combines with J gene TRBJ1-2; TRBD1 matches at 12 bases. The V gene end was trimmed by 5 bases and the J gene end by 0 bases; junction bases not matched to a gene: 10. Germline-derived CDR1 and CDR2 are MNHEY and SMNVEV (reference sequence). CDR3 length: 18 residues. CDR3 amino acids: CASSLSRDRGPSNYGYTF. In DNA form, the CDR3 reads TGTGCCAGCAGTCTCTCCCGGGACAGGGGGCCCTCTAACTATGGCTACACCTTC.

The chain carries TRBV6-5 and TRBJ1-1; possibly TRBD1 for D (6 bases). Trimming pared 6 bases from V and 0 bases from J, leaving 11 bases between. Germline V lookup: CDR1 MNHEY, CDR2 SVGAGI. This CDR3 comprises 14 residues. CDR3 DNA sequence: TGTGCCAGCAGGAGGGGGACGGTGAACACTGAAGCTTTCTTT. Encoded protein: CASRRGTVNTEAFF.

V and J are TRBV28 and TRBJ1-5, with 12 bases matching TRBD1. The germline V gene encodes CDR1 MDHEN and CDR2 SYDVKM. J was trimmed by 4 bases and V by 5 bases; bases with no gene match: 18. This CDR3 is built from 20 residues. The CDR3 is CASSPYRPGTGGFGNQPQHF. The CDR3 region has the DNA TGTGCCAGCAGTCCTTACCGCCCCGGGACAGGGGGCTTCGGAAATCAGCCCCAGCATTTT.

CDR3 bases: TGTGCCAGCAGTGCGCTGGAGGGTCTCGAGCAGTACTTC. It is translated as CASSALEGLEQYF. J is TRBJ2-7 and V is TRBV12-3 or TRBV12-4, with D tentatively TRBD2 (6 bases). V was pared by 5 bases and J by 6 bases, with 14 bases between. The CDR3 runs 13 residues.

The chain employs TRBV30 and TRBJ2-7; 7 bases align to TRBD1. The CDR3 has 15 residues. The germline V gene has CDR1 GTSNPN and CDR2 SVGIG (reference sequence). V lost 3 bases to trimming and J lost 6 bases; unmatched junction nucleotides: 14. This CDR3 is CAWRPRATGYGEQYF. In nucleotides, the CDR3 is TGTGCCTGGAGGCCCCGCGCGACAGGGTATGGCGAGCAGTACTTC.

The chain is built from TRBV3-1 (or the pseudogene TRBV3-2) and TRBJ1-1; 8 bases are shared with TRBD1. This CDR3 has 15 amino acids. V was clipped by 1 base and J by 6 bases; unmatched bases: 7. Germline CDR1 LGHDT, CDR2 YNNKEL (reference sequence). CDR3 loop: CASSQGQGKVAEAFF. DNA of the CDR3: TGTGCCAGCAGCCAAGGACAGGGGAAGGTAGCTGAAGCTTTCTTT.

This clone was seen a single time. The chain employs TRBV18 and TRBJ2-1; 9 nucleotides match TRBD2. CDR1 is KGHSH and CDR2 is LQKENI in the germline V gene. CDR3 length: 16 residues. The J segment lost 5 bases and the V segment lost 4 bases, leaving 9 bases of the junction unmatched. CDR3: CASSRQRASGDNEQFF. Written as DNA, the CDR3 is TGTGCCAGCTCACGGCAAAGGGCTAGCGGGGACAATGAGCAGTTCTTC.

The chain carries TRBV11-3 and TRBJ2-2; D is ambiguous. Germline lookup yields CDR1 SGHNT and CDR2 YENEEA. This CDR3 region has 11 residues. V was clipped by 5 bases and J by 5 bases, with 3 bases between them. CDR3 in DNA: TGTGCCAGCAGCATAACCGGGGAGCTGTTTTTT. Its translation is CASSITGELFF.